The 9 T cell receptor beta chains presented below share a single source sample, sequenced in a study of CD8 T cells in Susac syndrome (dated by TCRdb to the late 2010s). Library prep was done by the immunoSEQ multiplex PCR assay. RNA was extracted using the RNeasy kit, and about 0.45 to 1 microgram was reverse transcribed with random hexamers. TCRdb handled the public reads itself, with Q25 trimming in fastp and clone calling in MiXCR, and kept productive beta chains. CDR3 protein sequences are deduplicated, and each keeps its most common genes and DNA. The sample table shows about 180,000 distinct CDR3 sequences, and approximately 94% are seen once. Clones ranked in the top ten supply approximately 0.09% of the sample. Sequencing was done on a sample of CD4+ T cells from PBMCs. These receptors were collected from a human donor with multiple sclerosis.

The V call is TRBV3-1, the J call TRBJ2-7; 7 nucleotides agree with TRBD1. Trimming cost V 4 bases and J 5 bases; bases outside gene matches: 5. Germline-derived CDR1 and CDR2 are LGHDT and YNNKEL (reference sequence). The CDR3 covers 13 residues. The CDR3 protein is CASSRQGSHEQYF. The CDR3 bases are TGTGCCAGCAGCCGACAGGGTTCCCACGAGCAGTACTTC.

This chain connects TRBV30 to TRBJ1-5; 8 positions agree with TRBD1. This CDR3 spans 15 amino acids. The trim removed 2 bases at V and 2 bases at J, leaving 5 bases unmatched. The germline V gene encodes CDR1 GTSNPN and CDR2 SVGIG (reference sequence). CDR3 loop: CAWSNPGGGNQPQHF. The CDR3 nucleotides are TGTGCCTGGAGTAATCCAGGGGGCGGCAATCAGCCCCAGCATTTT.

The gene calls are TRBV12-3 or TRBV12-4 and TRBJ2-3; 8 bases line up with TRBD1. V dropped 6 bases and J dropped 9; count of bases not matched to a gene: 17. The CDR3 consists of 16 residues. CDR3 DNA: TGTGCCAGCAGCCTTAAAGGGCAGGGGGCGCGTATGACGCAGTATTTT. Translated, it gives CASSLKGQGARMTQYF.

The V call is TRBV29-1, the J call TRBJ2-1; D is tentatively TRBD1 or TRBD2 (7 bases each). Germline CDR1 and CDR2: SQVTM and ANQGSEA. This CDR3 region has 15 residues. Trimming left V 4 bases short and J 0 bases short, with 13 bases between. The CDR3 DNA follows: TGCAGCGTTGCAGGGGGGGCCCGCTCCTACAATGAGCAGTTCTTC. Protein product: CSVAGGARSYNEQFF.

The gene calls are TRBV28 and TRBJ2-5; D ambiguous. The CDR3 is made up of 12 amino acids. CDR1 is MDHEN and CDR2 is SYDVKM in the germline V gene. The V end lost 4 bases, the J end lost 7 bases, and 10 bases lay between the germline ends. The CDR3 DNA reads TGTGCCAGCAGTTGGGCGCCGGGGACCCAGTACTTC. It yields the protein CASSWAPGTQYF.

This clonotype was detected only a few times. The V and J genes are TRBV29-1 and TRBJ1-2, with 8 bases fitting TRBD1. The CDR3 is made up of 12 amino acids. Per germline, CDR1 SQVTM and CDR2 ANQGSEA. V lost 4 bases to trimming and J lost 5 bases; unmatched junction nucleotides: 3. CDR3 residues: CSVGTGTYGYTF. DNA of the CDR3: TGCAGCGTTGGGACAGGGACGTATGGCTACACCTTC.

The chain uses TRBV7-2 and TRBJ2-5; TRBD2 agrees at 11 bases. Per germline, CDR1 SGHTA and CDR2 FQGNSA. There are 16 residues in the CDR3. With V trimmed by 1 base and J by 5 bases, 6 bases remained unmatched. Here the CDR3 reads CASSLGETSGVETQYF. Here the CDR3 DNA reads TGTGCCAGCAGCTTAGGGGAGACTAGCGGGGTTGAGACCCAGTACTTC.

The chain combines TRBV19 with TRBJ2-7, with D perhaps given as TRBD1 or TRBD2 (6 bases each). Trimming took off 7 bases at V and 3 bases at J, with 19 bases between the two ends. The germline V gene encodes CDR1 LNHDA and CDR2 SQIVND (reference sequence). The CDR3 is 15 amino acids. The CDR3: CASTTSRGGSYEQYF. DNA for the CDR3: TGTGCCAGTACCACATCCCGAGGGGGGAGCTACGAGCAGTACTTC.

The CDR3: CASSRNRHPYEQYF. CDR3 sequence (DNA): TGTGCCAGCAGCCGAAATAGACACCCCTACGAGCAGTACTTC. This chain links TRBV7-6 with TRBJ2-7; D unclear. Germline CDR1 and CDR2: SGHVS and FNYEAQ. The CDR3 is 14 amino acids. The V and J ends lost 5 bases and 2 bases respectively, with 13 bases between them.